The clone carrying this T cell receptor beta chain was found many times. Antigen specificity is unknown. One end of the junction varies from germline; a read error may be responsible. This specimen belongs to a study of T cell repertoires in cytomegalovirus infection. Overall study: CMV infection together with matching HLA type was indicated by public TCR beta signatures. Regarding the study as a whole: The cumulative frequency of public TCR beta families identified carriers of CMV plus the relevant HLA. Dominating the ex vivo response were HLA-C-restricted CMV-specific TCR beta clonotypes.

Each CDR3 protein gets one entry after TCRdb re-called the reads with MiXCR. Of about 920,000 distinct CDR3 sequences in the sample, 31% were seen once. Material: cultured CD8+ T cells from PBMCs, obtained from culture after CMV antigen stimulation. The receptor comes from a human donor in good health (CMV status not recorded). Some clones in this sample may be carry-over from other donors' samples.

CDR3 bases: TGTGCCAGCAGCTTAGGAACGGGACTATGGAGCTTC. Translation: CASSLGTGLWSF. The genes are TRBV7-8 and TRBJ2-1; 7 bases align to TRBD2. This CDR3 comprises 12 residues. Germline lookup yields CDR1 SGHVS and CDR2 FQNEAQ.